This T cell receptor (beta chain) was documented in a study of T cell responses to AZD1222 COVID-19 vaccine. This CDR3 region has 16 residues. CDR1 SGHRS and CDR2 YFSETQ come from the germline V gene. With 0 bases clipped from V and 1 base from J, the junction kept 6 bases outside the gene matches. The table lists this clone with a count of one. Method: immunoSEQ multiplex PCR; TCRdb's copy keeps in-frame clones and lacks some. The sample shows about 96,000 clones, 90% of them seen only once. This sample comprised peripheral blood, obtained on day 0 of AZD1222 vaccination. The clonotype was recovered from an adult in good health. The V gene is TRBV5-1, the J gene TRBJ1-2; the match to TRBD1 covers 7 bases. CDR3 coding DNA: TGCGCCAGCAGCTTGGGGGGGACAGCTGTTAACTATGGCTACACCTTC. This encodes CASSLGGTAVNYGYTF.